Included here is one T cell receptor (beta chain) sequence, with context. Its antigen is still unknown. The V gene's germline CDR1 is MNHNS and CDR2 SASEGT. This CDR3 is built from 16 residues. V shed 2 bases and J 7 bases; nucleotides not matched to a gene: 9. The entry originates in a study of cytomegalovirus exposure and HLA in healthy donors. Study at large: The 110 or so validation repertoires used the same platform as the roughly 670 first-cohort repertoires, a later analysis reported. Whole-study results and caveats: Subsequent analysis of the roughly 120 validation repertoires found a tendency for first-cohort TCR clusters to co-occur. Reported results showed that the classifier diagnosed cytomegalovirus status with high specificity and sensitivity.

Produced via immunoSEQ multiplex PCR; TCRdb's table is partial and in-frame only. Among about 160,000 clones, about 89% were seen once, and the ten largest hold 3% to 3.5%. This receptor was obtained from a woman younger than 35 in good health and CMV-seropositive. The sample consisted of PBMCs. The rearrangement uses TRBV6-1 and TRBJ2-1; 9 bases align to TRBD1. The CDR3 loop is CASSEPMGQGGNEQFF. DNA for the CDR3: TGTGCCAGCAGTGAACCGATGGGACAGGGCGGGAATGAGCAGTTCTTC.